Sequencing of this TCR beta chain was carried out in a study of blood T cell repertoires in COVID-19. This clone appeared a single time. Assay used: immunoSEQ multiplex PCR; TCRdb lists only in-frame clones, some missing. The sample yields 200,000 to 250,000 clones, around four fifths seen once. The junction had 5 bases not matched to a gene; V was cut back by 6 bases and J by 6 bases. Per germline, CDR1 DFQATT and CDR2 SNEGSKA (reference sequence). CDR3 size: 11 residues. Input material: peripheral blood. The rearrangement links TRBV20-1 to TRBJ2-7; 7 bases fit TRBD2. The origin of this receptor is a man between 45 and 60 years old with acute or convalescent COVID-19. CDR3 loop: CSARTSAEQYF. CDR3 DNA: TGCAGTGCGCGAACTAGCGCCGAGCAGTACTTC.